The sequence of this T cell receptor beta chain was determined in a study of blood T cell repertoires in COVID-19. About the research overall: From T cells, B-cell-depleted T cells, or PBMCs came the material, which was cDNA or gDNA.

Trimming removed 8 bases from V and 8 bases from J; junction bases left unmatched: 6. Germline values: CDR1 MNHEY, CDR2 SMNVEV (reference sequence). CDR3 size: 13 residues. Clones were sequenced by immunoSEQ multiplex PCR, and TCRdb holds only the in-frame ones, with some missing. The repertoire consists of about 96,000 clones, with around 81% occurring once and the leading ten covering about 8.1%. The sequence was obtained from a man aged 50-59 years who had recovered from COVID-19. The rearrangement uses TRBV27 and TRBJ2-1; 10 nucleotides match TRBD2. The sequenced material came from peripheral blood. The CDR3 sequence is CASGSSGSYEQFF. The CDR3 region has the DNA TGTGCCAGCGGATCTAGCGGGAGTTATGAGCAGTTCTTC.